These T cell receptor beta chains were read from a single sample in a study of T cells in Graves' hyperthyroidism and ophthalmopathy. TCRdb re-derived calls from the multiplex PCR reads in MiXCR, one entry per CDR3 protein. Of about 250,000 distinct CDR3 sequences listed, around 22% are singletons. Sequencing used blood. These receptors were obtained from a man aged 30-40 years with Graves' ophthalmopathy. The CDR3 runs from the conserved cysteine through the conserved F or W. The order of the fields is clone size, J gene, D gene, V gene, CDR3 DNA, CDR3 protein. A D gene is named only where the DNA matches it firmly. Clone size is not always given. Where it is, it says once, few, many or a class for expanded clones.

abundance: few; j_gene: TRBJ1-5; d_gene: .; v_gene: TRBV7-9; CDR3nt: TGTGCCAGCAGCCCCGAGGGGGGATATCAGCCCCAGCATTTT; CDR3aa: CASSPEGGYQPQHF
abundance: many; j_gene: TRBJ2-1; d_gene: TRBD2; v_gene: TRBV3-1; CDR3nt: TGTGCCAGCAGCCAAGGCGCTAGCGGGAGCTCCTACAATGAGCAGTTCTTC; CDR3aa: CASSQGASGSSYNEQFF
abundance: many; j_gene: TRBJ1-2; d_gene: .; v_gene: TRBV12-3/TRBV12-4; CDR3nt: TGTGCCAGCAGTCCCGATTGGGGGAACTATGGCTACACCTTC; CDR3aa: CASSPDWGNYGYTF
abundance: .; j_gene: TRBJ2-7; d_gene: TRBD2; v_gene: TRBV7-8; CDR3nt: TGTGCCAGCAGCGTTAGCGGGAGCAGGTACGAGCAGTACTTC; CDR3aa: CASSVSGSRYEQYF
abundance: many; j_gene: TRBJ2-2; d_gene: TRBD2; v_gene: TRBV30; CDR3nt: TGTGCAAGGGGACTAGCGGGGACGAACACCGGGGAGCTGTTTTTT; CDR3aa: CARGLAGTNTGELFF
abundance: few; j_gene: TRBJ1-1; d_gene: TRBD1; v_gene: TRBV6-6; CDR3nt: TGTGCCAGCAGTTACTCGACAGGGGGCTTGTACACTGAAGCTTTCTTT; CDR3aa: CASSYSTGGLYTEAFF
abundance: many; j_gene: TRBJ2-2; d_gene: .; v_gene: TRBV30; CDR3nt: TGTGCCTGGGACCCGGGACAGAACACCGGGGAGCTGTTTTTT; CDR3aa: CAWDPGQNTGELFF
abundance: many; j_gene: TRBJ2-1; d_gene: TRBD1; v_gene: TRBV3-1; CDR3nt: TGTGCCAGCAGCCATGACGGGGCCCGGGACAGCTCCTACAATGAGCAGTTCTTC; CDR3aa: CASSHDGARDSSYNEQFF
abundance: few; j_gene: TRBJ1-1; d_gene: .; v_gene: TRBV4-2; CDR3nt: TGTGCCAGCAGCCAAGATACAGGGAGTACTGAAGCTTTCTTT; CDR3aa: CASSQDTGSTEAFF
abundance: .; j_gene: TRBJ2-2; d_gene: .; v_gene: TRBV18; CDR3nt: TGTGCCAGCTCACCGCGAGGGACTTCTAACACCGGGGAGCTGTTTTTT; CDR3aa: CASSPRGTSNTGELFF
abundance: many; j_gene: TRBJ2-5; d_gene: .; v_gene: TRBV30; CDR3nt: TGTGCCTGGAGTGGCAGGGGACAAGAGACCCAGTACTTC; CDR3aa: CAWSGRGQETQYF
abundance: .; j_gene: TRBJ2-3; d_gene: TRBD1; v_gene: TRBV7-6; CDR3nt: TGTGCCAGCAGCCGACAGGGGCCCTCCAGTGATACGCAGTATTTT; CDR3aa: CASSRQGPSSDTQYF
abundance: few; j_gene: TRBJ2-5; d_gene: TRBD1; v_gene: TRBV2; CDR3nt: TGTGCCAGCAGTTATTCCCGGGACAGGGGGCGCCGGGAGACCCAGTACTTC; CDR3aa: CASSYSRDRGRRETQYF
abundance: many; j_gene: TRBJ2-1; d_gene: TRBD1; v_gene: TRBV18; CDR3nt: TGTGCCAGCTCAACGGACAGGGGGCTGTTGAATGAGCAGTTCTTC; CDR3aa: CASSTDRGLLNEQFF
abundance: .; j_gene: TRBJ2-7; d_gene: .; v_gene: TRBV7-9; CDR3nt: TGTGCCAGCAGCTCCTCAGGAGGGGCCAAGCTTGAAAACGAGCAGTACTTC; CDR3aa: CASSSSGGAKLENEQYF
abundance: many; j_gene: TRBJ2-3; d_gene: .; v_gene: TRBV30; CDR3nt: TGTGCCTGGAGTCGGGACTCGAGGGATACGCAGTATTTT; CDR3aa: CAWSRDSRDTQYF
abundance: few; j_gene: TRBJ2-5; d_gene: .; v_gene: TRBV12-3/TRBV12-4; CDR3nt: TGTGCCAGCAGTTTTGGAGTAAACAGACGCCAAGAGACCCAGTACTTC; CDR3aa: CASSFGVNRRQETQYF
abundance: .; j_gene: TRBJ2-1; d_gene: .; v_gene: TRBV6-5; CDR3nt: TGTGCCAGCAGTTACTCGTTCTCGGACTCCACCCATGAGCAGTTCTTC; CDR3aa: CASSYSFSDSTHEQFF
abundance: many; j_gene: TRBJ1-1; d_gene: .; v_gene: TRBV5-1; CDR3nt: TGCGCCAGCAGCCTAGGACCGGGACAAGAAGCTTTCTTT; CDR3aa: CASSLGPGQEAFF
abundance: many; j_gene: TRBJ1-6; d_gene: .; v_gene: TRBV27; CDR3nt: TGTGCCAGCAGTTTAGAACAGGGCGCGAATTCACCCCTCCACTTT; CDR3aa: CASSLEQGANSPLHF
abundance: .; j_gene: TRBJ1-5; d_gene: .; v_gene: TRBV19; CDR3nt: TGTGCCAGTACCCTATCTTCTTTGTGGGGACAGCCCCAGCATTTT; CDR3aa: CASTLSSLWGQPQHF
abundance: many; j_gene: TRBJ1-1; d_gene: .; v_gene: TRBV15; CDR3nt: TGTGCCACCAGCAGACCGACGGGGCTGTTCGACACTGAAGCTTTCTTT; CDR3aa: CATSRPTGLFDTEAFF
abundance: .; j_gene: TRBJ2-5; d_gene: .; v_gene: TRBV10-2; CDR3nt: TGCGCCAGCAGTGAGTCAATGGGGTACCAAGAGACCCAGTACTTC; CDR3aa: CASSESMGYQETQYF
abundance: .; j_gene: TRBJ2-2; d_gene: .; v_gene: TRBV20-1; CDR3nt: TGCAGTGCTAGGGCGTGGAGCGCGAACACCGGGGAGCTGTTTTTT; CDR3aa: CSARAWSANTGELFF
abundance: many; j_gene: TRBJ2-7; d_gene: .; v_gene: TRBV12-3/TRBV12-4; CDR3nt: TGTGCCAGCAGTAAGACAAGCTCCTACGAGCAGTACTTC; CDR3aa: CASSKTSSYEQYF
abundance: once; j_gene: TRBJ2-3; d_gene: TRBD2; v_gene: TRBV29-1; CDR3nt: TGCAGCGCTGGGGTTGGTCTGGCGGGAGAAGGGAGTACGCAGTATTTT; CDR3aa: CSAGVGLAGEGSTQYF
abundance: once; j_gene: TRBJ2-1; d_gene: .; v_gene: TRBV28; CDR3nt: TGTGCCAGCAGTTTACTTGAAGAGCAGTTCTTC; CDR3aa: CASSLLEEQFF
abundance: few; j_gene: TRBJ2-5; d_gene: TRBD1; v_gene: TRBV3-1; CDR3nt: TGTGCCAGCAGCAGCACAGGGGCAGAGACCCAGTACTTC; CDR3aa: CASSSTGAETQYF
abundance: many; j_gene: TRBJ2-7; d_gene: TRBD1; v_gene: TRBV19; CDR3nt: TGTGCCAGTAGCCGGGACAGGAGTTACGAGCAGTACTTC; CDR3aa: CASSRDRSYEQYF
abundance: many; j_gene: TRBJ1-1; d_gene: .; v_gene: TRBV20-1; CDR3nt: TGCAGTGCTCGAGGACGGACCGGTCAGAGAGCTTTCTTT; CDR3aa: CSARGRTGQRAFF
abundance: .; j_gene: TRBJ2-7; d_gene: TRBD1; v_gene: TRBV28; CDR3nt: TGTGCCAGCACTGAGAACCGACAGGGTTACGAGCAGTACTTC; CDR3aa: CASTENRQGYEQYF
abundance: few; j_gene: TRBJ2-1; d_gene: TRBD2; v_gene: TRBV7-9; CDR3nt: TGTGCCAGCAGCGCCTCGCTAGCGGGAGGGGAGCAGTTCTTC; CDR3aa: CASSASLAGGEQFF
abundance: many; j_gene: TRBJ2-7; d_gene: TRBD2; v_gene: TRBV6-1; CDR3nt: TGTGCCAGCAGTTACGGGGGGAACCACTACGAGCAGTACTTC; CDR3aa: CASSYGGNHYEQYF
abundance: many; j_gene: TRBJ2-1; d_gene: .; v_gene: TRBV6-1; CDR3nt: TGTGCCAGCAGTTCCGGACGGACCTTGAGCTCCTACAATGAGCAGTTCTTC; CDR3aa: CASSSGRTLSSYNEQFF
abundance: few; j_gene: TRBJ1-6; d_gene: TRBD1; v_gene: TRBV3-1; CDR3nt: TGTGCCAGCAAAACAGGACAGGGCTTTAATTCACCCCTCCACTTT; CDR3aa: CASKTGQGFNSPLHF
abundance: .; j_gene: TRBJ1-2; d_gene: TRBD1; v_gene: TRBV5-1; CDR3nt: TGCGCCAGCAGCTTGGACAGGGGCGCCTATGGCTACACCTTC; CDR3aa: CASSLDRGAYGYTF
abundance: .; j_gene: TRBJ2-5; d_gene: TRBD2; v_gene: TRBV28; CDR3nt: TGTGCCAGCAGTCCCTCCCTACTAGCGGATGAAGAGACCCAGTACTTC; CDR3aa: CASSPSLLADEETQYF
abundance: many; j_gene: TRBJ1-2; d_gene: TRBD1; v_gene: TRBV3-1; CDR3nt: TGTGCCAGCTGGGGAGACAGGGCTGGCTACACCTTC; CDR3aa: CASWGDRAGYTF
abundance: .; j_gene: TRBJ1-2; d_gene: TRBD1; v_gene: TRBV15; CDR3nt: TGTGCCACCAGCAGAGATCAAACAGGGGGCTATGGCTACACCTTC; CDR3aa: CATSRDQTGGYGYTF
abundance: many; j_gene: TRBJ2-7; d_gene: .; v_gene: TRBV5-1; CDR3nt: TGCGCCAGCAGCTTCGACGATTGGGGGGCCTACGAGCAGTACTTC; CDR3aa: CASSFDDWGAYEQYF